This T cell receptor beta chain was identified in a study of Graves' ophthalmopathy and Graves' hyperthyroidism. General study results and limits: Ophthalmopathy progression was predicted by the model at approximately 70% sensitivity and about 74% specificity. The majority of expanded thyroid clonotypes above 0.001 frequency also occurred in blood.

A volume of 8.5 to 10 ml of fresh peripheral blood supplied the PBMCs. Amplified TCR beta CDR3 regions were obtained using RNA transcripts as template. HTBI primers were employed in first-round RT-PCR, then a second-round multiplex PCR followed. TCRdb used MiXCR to reprocess the multiplex PCR reads, holding one entry per CDR3 protein. The sample holds around 470,000 distinct CDR3 sequences; around 14% are singletons and the top ten take over 8%. This clonotype was seen repeatedly, ten times or more. What it recognizes is unknown. The CDR3 loop spans 14 amino acids. Germline V lookup: CDR1 SQVTM, CDR2 ANQGSEA. Trimming cost V 3 bases and J 7 bases, with 18 bases left between them.

Sequenced material: blood. The J gene is TRBJ1-1, the V gene TRBV29-1, with a tentative D call TRBD1 (6 bases). This TCR was sampled from a woman aged 25-40 years with Graves' ophthalmopathy. For the CDR3, the DNA is TGCAGCGTTGACCTCGGTGGGGGCGAGGGTGAAGCTTTCTTT. It translates to CSVDLGGGEGEAFF.